The 17 T cell receptor beta chains reported below all come from one sample, sequenced in a study of control samples from healthy donors and cancer patients. TCRdb's table, derived via immunoSEQ multiplex PCR, lists solely in-frame clones and lacks some. Of more than 20,000 clones listed, approximately 91% are singletons. The sequenced sample consisted of PBMCs. These receptors originate from a man aged 50-60 years with lung cancer.

V gene TRBV20-1 combines with J gene TRBJ1-2; D uncertain. CDR1 DFQATT and CDR2 SNEGSKA come from the germline V gene (reference sequence). This CDR3 is built from 12 residues. V lost 3 bases to trimming and J lost 0 bases, with 5 bases between them. CDR3 region: CSASLTNYGYTF. CDR3 coding DNA: TGCAGTGCTAGTTTGACTAACTATGGCTACACCTTC.

This chain uses TRBV6-5 with TRBJ2-7; 10 bases line up with TRBD1. Germline-derived CDR1 and CDR2 are MNHEY and SVGAGI. CDR3 length equals 14 residues. V gave up 8 bases and J gave up 1 base; unmatched junction bases: 5. The CDR3 is CASVRDRGSYEQYF. The CDR3 DNA sequence: TGTGCCAGCGTTCGGGACAGGGGATCCTACGAGCAGTACTTC.

The chain is built from TRBV4-1 and TRBJ2-7; the D gene is possibly TRBD2 (6 bases). V lost 4 bases to trimming and J lost 2 bases, with 12 bases between them. Germline V CDR1 and CDR2: MGHRA, YSYEKL. The CDR3 sequence is 14 residues long. This CDR3 reads CASSPGGSTYEQYF. The DNA for the CDR3 is TGCGCCAGCAGCCCCGGGGGTAGCACCTACGAGCAGTACTTC.

The chain recombines TRBV12-3 or TRBV12-4 with TRBJ1-2, with D possibly TRBD1 on 5 matching bases. The CDR3 extends over 13 amino acids. Trimming stripped 6 bases from V and 1 base from J, with 9 bases between. This CDR3 is CASRVQGNYGYTF. For the CDR3, the DNA is TGTGCCAGCAGGGTCCAGGGTAACTATGGCTACACCTTC.

This sequence joins TRBV3-1 (or the pseudogene TRBV3-2) and TRBJ2-5; a possible D gene is TRBD2 (6 bases). V was clipped by 1 base and J by 12 bases, with 12 bases between them. This CDR3 has 12 amino acids. Germline V gene sequence: CDR1 LGHDT, CDR2 YNNKEL (reference sequence). CDR3 in DNA: TGTGCCAGCAGCCAAGTAAAGGGACTTGAGTACTTC. It yields the protein CASSQVKGLEYF.

The rearrangement uses TRBV7-9 and TRBJ1-1, with 11 nucleotides matching TRBD1. The CDR3 spans 16 residues. The V gene's germline CDR1 is SEHNR and CDR2 FQNEAQ (reference sequence). The V segment lost 1 base and the J segment 3 bases; nucleotides outside the gene matches: 4. The CDR3 protein is CASSLEGQGVDTEAFF. The DNA of the CDR3 is TGTGCCAGCAGCTTAGAGGGACAGGGGGTGGACACTGAAGCTTTCTTT. Using reference TRBV7-9 and TRBJ1-1 for the parts outside the CDR3, the full variable domain is DTGVSQNPRHKITKRGQNVTFRCDPISEHNRLYWYRQTLGQGPEFLTYFQNEAQLEKSRLLSDRFSAERPKGSFSTLEIQRTEQGDSAMYLCASSLEGQGVDTEAFFGQGTRLTVV.

V usage is TRBV29-1 and J usage is TRBJ1-2; 8 bases map to TRBD1. The CDR3 has 13 residues. Looked up from germline, CDR1 is SQVTM and CDR2 is ANQGSEA. V lost 4 bases, J lost 4 bases, and 5 bases stayed unmatched. The chain's CDR3 is CSVGGGTGYGYTF. CDR3 DNA: TGCAGCGTTGGTGGGGGGACAGGCTATGGCTACACCTTC. Variable domain in full (rest from reference TRBV29-1 and TRBJ1-2): SAVISQKPSRDICQRGTSLTIQCQVDSQVTMMFWYRQQPGQSLTLIATANQGSEATYESGFVIDKFPISRPNLTFSTLTVSNMSPEDSSIYLCSVGGGTGYGYTFGSGTRLTVV.

This chain links TRBV4-3 with TRBJ1-4, with D possibly TRBD1 on 5 matching bases. This CDR3 has 16 residues. CDR1 is LGHNA, CDR2 YSLEER, per germline. V lost 1 base, J lost 0 bases, and 9 bases lay in between. The CDR3 protein is CASSQGAGATNEKLFF. The DNA of the CDR3 is TGCGCCAGCAGCCAAGGAGCGGGGGCAACTAATGAAAAACTGTTTTTT.

The table lists this clone with a few counts. The chain is built from TRBV19 and TRBJ1-2, with D possibly TRBD1 on 5 matching bases. V gave up 3 bases and J gave up 3 bases, with 8 bases separating them. The CDR3 spans 13 residues. Germline V gene sequence: CDR1 LNHDA, CDR2 SQIVND (reference sequence). CDR3 amino acids: CASSIDSDYGYTF. The CDR3 DNA reads as TGTGCCAGTAGTATTGACAGCGACTATGGCTACACCTTC.

Comments on this clone: No conserved phenylalanine or tryptophan is present at the end of the CDR3, so a read error is the likely explanation. The DNA is omitted, as the CDR3 cannot be located on it reliably, and the CDR3 follows TCRdb's listing. J is TRBJ2-7 and V is TRBV28; TRBD1 is taken as the D call from the table, unchecked against the DNA. With termini counted, the CDR3 has 13 amino acids. CDR1 is MDHEN and CDR2 is SYDVKM in the germline V gene. The CDR3 sequence: CASSLIPGGPRQL.

The gene calls are TRBV4-1 and TRBJ1-2; possibly TRBD1 for D (6 bases). CDR3 length: 15 residues. Trimming stripped 0 bases from V and 4 bases from J, with 12 bases between. Per germline, CDR1 MGHRA and CDR2 YSYEKL. In DNA, the CDR3 is TGCGCCAGCAGCCAAGAAGATTGGGGGCTCTATGGCTACACCTTC. Its protein is CASSQEDWGLYGYTF.

This clone was observed a few times. The J gene is TRBJ2-3, the V gene TRBV28; the D gene is possibly TRBD1 (6 bases). Germline CDR1 and CDR2: MDHEN and SYDVKM. V was clipped by 5 bases and J by 2 bases, with 14 bases between them. The CDR3 is 15 residues long. For the CDR3, the DNA is TGTGCCAGCAGTGCCGACAGGCGTGACACAGATACGCAGTATTTT. Translating gives CASSADRRDTDTQYF.

The chain has TRBV7-2 and TRBJ1-2, with TRBD1 identical over 7 bases. CDR3 size: 13 residues. Losses at the gene ends were 5 bases for V and 6 bases for J; bases not matched to a gene: 6. Germline loops: CDR1 SGHTA, CDR2 FQGNSA. CDR3 amino acids: CASSPHRGNGYTF. CDR3 sequence (DNA): TGTGCCAGCAGCCCACACAGGGGAAATGGCTACACCTTC.

This clone showed up just once. The rearrangement links TRBV7-8 to TRBJ1-2; D not certain. This CDR3 contains 14 residues. Trimming left V 1 base short and J 8 bases short, with 14 bases between. Looked up from germline, CDR1 is SGHVS and CDR2 is FQNEAQ. The CDR3 reads CASSLVRGGGGYTF. The CDR3 DNA sequence: TGTGCCAGCAGCTTAGTTCGGGGTGGTGGGGGCTACACCTTC.

This clone was detected once. The CDR3 here is CASSLNLWPSGGDSYEQYF. CDR3 DNA sequence: TGTGCCAGCAGCTTAAATTTGTGGCCTAGCGGGGGGGACTCCTACGAGCAGTACTTC. The chain links TRBV11-2 to TRBJ2-7, with TRBD2 identical over 12 bases. Germline V gives CDR1 SGHAT, CDR2 FQNNGV. The CDR3 is made up of 19 amino acids. With V trimmed by 2 bases and J by 0 bases, 11 bases remained unmatched. The whole variable domain, remainder taken from reference TRBV11-2 and TRBJ2-7, is EAGVAQSPRYKIIEKRQSVAFWCNPISGHATLYWYQQILGQGPKLLIQFQNNGVVDDSQLPKDRFSAERLKGVDSTLKIQPAKLEDSAVYLCASSLNLWPSGGDSYEQYFGPGTRLTVT.

This sequence joins TRBV5-5 and TRBJ2-1; TRBD2 matches at 14 bases. The CDR3 consists of 17 residues. The germline V gene encodes CDR1 SGHKS and CDR2 YYEKEE (reference sequence). The V segment lost 5 bases and the J segment 8 bases; nucleotides outside the gene matches: 12. The CDR3 DNA reads TGTGCCAGCAGGCCCGGGACTAGCGGGGGCCTCGTCGATGAGCAGTTCTTC. Translated: CASRPGTSGGLVDEQFF.

The chain combines TRBV10-3 with TRBJ2-2; 8 bases agree with TRBD1. The germline CDR1 and CDR2 sequences are ENHRY and SYGVKD. The CDR3 totals 15 residues. Trimming cost V 6 bases and J 2 bases; bases outside gene matches: 5. The CDR3 loop is CAIRFGTGNTGELFF. The CDR3 nucleotides read TGTGCCATCAGATTCGGGACAGGTAACACCGGGGAGCTGTTTTTT.